This T cell receptor (beta chain) appears in the sequencing data of a study of blood T cells in healthy people across ages. General study findings and limits: Changes seen in expanded clonotypes were possibly confounded by donor CMV status left unknown.

Combining a sample-barcoded 5' primer with a J-beta primer mix, a second PCR ran for 7 to 11 cycles. MiXCR, run by TCRdb on the 5' RACE reads, gives a single entry per CDR3 protein. Among 600,000 to 1,000,000 distinct CDR3 sequences, 58% were seen once, and the ten largest hold 22%. V shed 5 bases and J shed 2 bases, with 16 bases lying between them. This CDR3 is built from 15 residues. Turning to this clonotype: Its antigen is currently unknown.

The sequencing input was blood. The sequence derives from a man aged 25 to 45 in good health. The chain links TRBV12-3 or TRBV12-4 to TRBJ2-7, with D uncertain. The DNA of the CDR3 is TGTGCCAGCAGTCCATCGACGGCGGCTGCCTACGAGCAGTACTTC. It specifies CASSPSTAAAYEQYF.